This entry lists 8 T cell receptor beta chains sequenced from one sample in a study of blood T cell repertoires in COVID-19. The protocol was immunoSEQ multiplex PCR, while the TCRdb copy is restricted to in-frame clones and leaves out a portion. The table shows 50,000 to 70,000 clones, with around 87% occurring only once. The sequenced sample consisted of peripheral blood. These receptors came from a man in his fifties or sixties with active or convalescent COVID-19.

The J gene is TRBJ1-2, the V gene TRBV28; D unresolved. The length of the CDR3 is 13 residues. V shed 2 bases and J shed 12 bases, with 16 bases lying between them. The V gene's germline CDR1 is MDHEN and CDR2 SYDVKM. As DNA, the CDR3 is TGTGCCAGCAGTTTAGAGACACCACTTGGGCACACCTTC. Translating gives CASSLETPLGHTF.

This clone was detected once. The chain has TRBV28 and TRBJ1-1; D gene ambiguous. Germline-derived CDR1 and CDR2 are MDHEN and SYDVKM. The CDR3 totals 13 residues. Trimming shortened V by 7 bases and J by 1 base, and 10 bases separated the two germline ends. CDR3 sequence (DNA): TGTGCCAGCACCGAGACACGGAACACTGAAGCTTTCTTT. Protein: CASTETRNTEAFF.

V is TRBV27 and J is TRBJ1-2; a weak D match, TRBD1 (5 bases). Trimming shortened V by 6 bases and J by 4 bases, and 21 bases separated the two germline ends. Germline V lookup: CDR1 MNHEY, CDR2 SMNVEV (reference sequence). The CDR3 spans 16 residues. The CDR3 reads CASSPAGGRASYGYTF. For the CDR3, the DNA is TGTGCCAGCAGCCCAGCCGGGGGTAGGGCCTCCTATGGCTACACCTTC.

The rearrangement joins TRBV7-9 to TRBJ1-1; the D gene is possibly TRBD1 (5 bases). V gave up 8 bases and J gave up 2 bases, with 24 bases separating them. Germline V lookup: CDR1 SEHNR, CDR2 FQNEAQ (reference sequence). This CDR3 is built from 17 residues. The CDR3 coding sequence is TGTGCCAGCGTACCTAAGCGGGGGAAGCTCAGTAACACTGAAGCTTTCTTT. Translation gives CASVPKRGKLSNTEAFF.

This rearrangement joins TRBV5-1 to TRBJ2-2, with TRBD1 matching over 9 bases. This CDR3 has 15 residues. Trimming at V came to 5 bases and at J to 6 bases, leaving 8 bases not matched to a gene. Germline values: CDR1 SGHRS, CDR2 YFSETQ. The CDR3 DNA is TGCGCCAGCAGGTCGTTAACAGGGGGCGCCGGGGAGCTGTTTTTT. Protein: CASRSLTGGAGELFF.

The sample holds one count of this clone. The chain combines TRBV5-4 with TRBJ1-6, with 9 bases fitting TRBD1. J lost 7 bases, V lost 4 bases, and 12 bases had no gene match. The CDR3 sequence is 17 residues long. Germline lookup yields CDR1 SGHNT and CDR2 YYREEE (reference sequence). As DNA, the CDR3 is TGTGCCAGCAGCCCAGGACAGGGGCCTTACGTGAATTCACCCCTCCACTTT. This gives the protein CASSPGQGPYVNSPLHF.

J is TRBJ1-2 and V is TRBV9, with D perhaps matching TRBD1 (6 bases). V lost 0 bases to trimming and J lost 6 bases, with 15 bases between them. Germline assignment: CDR1 SGDLS and CDR2 YYNGEE. The CDR3 has 15 residues. The CDR3 DNA is TGTGCCAGCAGCGTAGGGTGGGGACATAGAGATGGCTACACCTTC. It yields the protein CASSVGWGHRDGYTF. Full variable domain (rest looked up from reference TRBV9 and TRBJ1-2): DSGVTQTPKHLITATGQRVTLRCSPRSGDLSVYWYQQSLDQGLQFLIQYYNGEERAKGNILERFSAQQFPDLHSELNLSSLELGDSALYFCASSVGWGHRDGYTFGSGTRLTVV.

The rearrangement uses TRBV7-2 and TRBJ1-6; D is undetermined. V lost 1 base and J 7 bases, leaving 11 bases between the germline ends. Germline-derived CDR1 and CDR2 are SGHTA and FQGNSA. The CDR3 sequence is 15 residues long. Written as DNA, the CDR3 is TGTGCCAGCAGCTTAGGAGGGAGAACGAATTCACCCCTCCACTTT. It yields the protein CASSLGGRTNSPLHF.